The 12 T cell receptor beta chains below come from one sample, sequenced in a study of cytomegalovirus exposure and HLA in healthy donors. PCR was performed using 60 Vbeta and 13 Jbeta primers. The table came from immunoSEQ multiplex PCR; TCRdb's copy has only in-frame clones and leaves some out. The table has 90,000 or so clones, roughly 70% seen once; the top ten hold approximately 15%. What was sequenced was PBMCs. The source of these receptors is a woman younger than 35 in good health and CMV-seropositive.

This rearrangement joins TRBV6-5 to TRBJ2-1, with D possibly being TRBD2 (6 bases). Germline V gene lookup returns CDR1 MNHEY and CDR2 SVGAGI. This CDR3 spans 15 amino acids. V lost 2 bases and J 0 bases, leaving 8 bases between the germline ends. CDR3 in DNA: TGTGCCAGCAGTTACGGCGGGGCCTCCTACAATGAGCAGTTCTTC. Protein: CASSYGGASYNEQFF.

The gene calls are TRBV18 and TRBJ1-2; 9 bases are a match to TRBD1. V lost 3 bases to trimming and J lost 0 bases; unmatched junction nucleotides: 17. The germline gives CDR1 KGHSH, CDR2 LQKENI. The CDR3 is 20 residues long. CDR3 bases: TGTGCCAGCTCACCGCTACCTGTCCCGGGACAGGGATTAGCTAACTATGGCTACACCTTC. This gives the protein CASSPLPVPGQGLANYGYTF.

The rearrangement links TRBV9 to TRBJ2-3, with TRBD2 matching 10 bases. The germline V gene has CDR1 SGDLS and CDR2 YYNGEE. The J segment lost 5 bases and the V segment lost 5 bases, leaving 20 bases of the junction unmatched. The CDR3 extends over 19 amino acids. The CDR3 DNA reads TGTGCCAGCAGTGATCCATTAATTCAGCGGGGGGGTTTGAGAGATACGCAGTATTTT. It is translated as CASSDPLIQRGGLRDTQYF.

The chain has TRBV7-2 and TRBJ2-1; 9 nucleotides agree with TRBD2. V lost 1 base and J lost 7; bases outside the gene matches: 2. In germline, CDR1 is SGHTA, CDR2 FQGNSA. The CDR3 consists of 14 residues. CDR3 bases: TGTGCCAGCAGCTTAGGGCTAGCGGGAAATGAGCAGTTCTTC. The encoded protein is CASSLGLAGNEQFF.

This chain connects TRBV19 to TRBJ1-2, with 7 bases fitting TRBD1. V lost 5 bases, J lost 4 bases, and 10 bases stayed unmatched. The CDR3 sequence is 15 residues long. Germline V lookup: CDR1 LNHDA, CDR2 SQIVND (reference sequence). The CDR3 spells CASSPGTAGGYGYTF. The CDR3 nucleotides read TGTGCCAGTAGTCCCGGGACAGCGGGCGGCTATGGCTACACCTTC. Variable domain in full (rest from reference TRBV19 and TRBJ1-2): DGGITQSPKYLFRKEGQNVTLSCEQNLNHDAMYWYRQDPGQGLRLIYYSQIVNDFQKGDIAEGYSVSREKKESFPLTVTSAQKNPTAFYLCASSPGTAGGYGYTFGSGTRLTVV.

The J gene is TRBJ1-2, the V gene TRBV2; TRBD1 agrees at 8 bases. V shed 7 bases, J shed 5 bases, and the junction held 6 bases outside the gene matches. Germline values: CDR1 SNHLY, CDR2 FYNNEI. The CDR3 totals 13 residues. CDR3: CASTGQGNYGYTF. The CDR3 coding sequence is TGTGCCAGCACCGGACAGGGTAATTATGGCTACACCTTC. The entire variable domain, with the rest obtained from reference TRBV2 and TRBJ1-2, is as follows: EPEVTQTPSHQVTQMGQEVILRCVPISNHLYFYWYRQILGQKVEFLVSFYNNEISEKSEIFDDQFSVERPDGSNFTLKIRSTKLEDSAMYFCASTGQGNYGYTFGSGTRLTVV.

This clone was seen a handful of times. The rearrangement joins TRBV6-5 to TRBJ2-2, with 10 bases lining up with TRBD2. With 5 bases clipped from V and 4 bases from J, the junction kept 4 bases outside the gene matches. Germline lookup yields CDR1 MNHEY and CDR2 SVGAGI. The CDR3 sequence is 15 residues long. The CDR3 coding sequence is TGTGCCAGCAGTCAAAGCGGGGGGGCCACCGGGGAGCTGTTTTTT. This translates into CASSQSGGATGELFF.

The chain couples TRBV27 to TRBJ2-7; 14 bases are shared with TRBD2. Germline V CDR1 and CDR2: MNHEY, SMNVEV (reference sequence). V dropped 2 bases and J dropped 7; count of bases not matched to a gene: 4. The CDR3 is 15 residues long. In DNA form, the CDR3 reads TGTGCCAGCAGTTTAGGACTAGCGGGAGGAGTGGAGCAGTACTTC. Its protein is CASSLGLAGGVEQYF.

This clone has only a few counts. The junction shows a germline mismatch at one end, possibly a read error. The chain is built from TRBV14 and TRBJ1-1; the D gene is possibly TRBD1 (6 bases). This CDR3 contains 13 residues. Germline CDR1 is SGHDN and CDR2 is FVKESK. For the CDR3, the DNA is TGTGCCAGCAGCTTTAGTCCGGGGGGCGCGCGAAGATTT. This encodes CASSFSPGGARRF.

This rearrangement joins TRBV5-4 to TRBJ2-7; TRBD1 might be the D (8 bases). The germline V and J ends were trimmed by 3 bases and 6 bases, with 13 bases remaining between them. Germline CDR1 and CDR2: SGHNT and YYREEE (reference sequence). This CDR3 contains 13 residues. This chain's CDR3 is CASSSSGQGEQYF. CDR3 DNA: TGTGCCAGCAGCTCTAGCGGACAGGGCGAGCAGTACTTC.

The chain uses TRBV27 and TRBJ2-7; 7 bases match TRBD1. V dropped 3 bases and J dropped 5; count of bases not matched to a gene: 16. Germline CDR1 MNHEY, CDR2 SMNVEV (reference sequence). The CDR3 loop spans 17 amino acids. This CDR3 reads CASSLSRVGTVFDEQYF. CDR3 nucleotide sequence: TGTGCCAGCAGTTTGAGTCGGGTAGGGACAGTTTTCGACGAGCAGTACTTC.

The CDR3 DNA is TGTGCCAGCAGCCACTCTTCTAATGAGCAGTTCTTC. Its translation is CASSHSSNEQFF. The V call is TRBV7-5, the J call TRBJ2-1; the table's D call, TRBD2, has no DNA check behind it. TRBV7-5 is a pseudogene. There are 12 residues in the CDR3.